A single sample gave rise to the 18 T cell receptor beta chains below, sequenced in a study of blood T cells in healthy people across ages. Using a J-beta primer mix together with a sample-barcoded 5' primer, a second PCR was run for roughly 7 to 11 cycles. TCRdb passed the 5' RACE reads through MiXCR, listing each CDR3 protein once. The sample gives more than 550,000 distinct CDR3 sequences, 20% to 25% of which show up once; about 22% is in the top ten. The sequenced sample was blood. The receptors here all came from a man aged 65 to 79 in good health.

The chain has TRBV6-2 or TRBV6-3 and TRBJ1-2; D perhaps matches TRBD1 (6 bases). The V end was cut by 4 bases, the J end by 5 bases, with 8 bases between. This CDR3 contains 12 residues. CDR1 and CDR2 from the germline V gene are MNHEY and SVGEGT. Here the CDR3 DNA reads TGTGCCAGCAGTTGGCAGGGGTATGGCTACACCTTC. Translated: CASSWQGYGYTF.

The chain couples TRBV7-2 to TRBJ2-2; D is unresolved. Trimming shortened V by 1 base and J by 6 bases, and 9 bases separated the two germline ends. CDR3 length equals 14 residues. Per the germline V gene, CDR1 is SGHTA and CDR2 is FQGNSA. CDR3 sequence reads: CASSLEDGAGELFF. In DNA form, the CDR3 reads TGTGCCAGCAGCTTAGAGGACGGAGCCGGGGAGCTGTTTTTT. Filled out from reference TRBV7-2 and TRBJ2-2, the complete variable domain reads GAGVSQSPSNKVTEKGKDVELRCDPISGHTALYWYRQSLGQGLEFLIYFQGNSAPDKSGLPSDRFSAERTGGSVSTLTIQRTQQEDSAVYLCASSLEDGAGELFFGEGSRLTVL.

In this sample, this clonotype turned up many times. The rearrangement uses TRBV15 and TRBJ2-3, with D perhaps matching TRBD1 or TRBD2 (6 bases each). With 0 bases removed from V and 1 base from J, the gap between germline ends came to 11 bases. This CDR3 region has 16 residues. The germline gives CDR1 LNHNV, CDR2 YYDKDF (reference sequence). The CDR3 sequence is CATSRDGRGRTDTQYF. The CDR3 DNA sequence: TGTGCCACCAGCAGAGACGGTCGGGGGCGCACAGATACGCAGTATTTT.

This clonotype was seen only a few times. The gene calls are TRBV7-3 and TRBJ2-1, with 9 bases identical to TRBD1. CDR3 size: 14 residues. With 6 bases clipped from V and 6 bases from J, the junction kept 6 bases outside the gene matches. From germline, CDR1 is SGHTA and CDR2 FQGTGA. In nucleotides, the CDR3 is TGTGCCAGCAGTTCGGGACAGGGCCGCAATGAGCAGTTCTTC. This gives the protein CASSSGQGRNEQFF.

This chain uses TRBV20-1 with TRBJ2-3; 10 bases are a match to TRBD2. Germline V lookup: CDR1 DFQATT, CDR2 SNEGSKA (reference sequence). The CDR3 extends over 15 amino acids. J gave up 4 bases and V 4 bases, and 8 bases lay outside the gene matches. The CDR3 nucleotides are TGCAGTGCTACTGAGCGGGGGGGCCCCCCAGATACGCAGTATTTT. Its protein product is CSATERGGPPDTQYF.

This CDR3 is CASSHGQPNQPQHF. CDR3 sequence (DNA): TGTGCCAGCAGCCACGGACAGCCTAATCAGCCCCAGCATTTT. V gene TRBV12-3 or TRBV12-4 combines with J gene TRBJ1-5; TRBD1 is a possible D gene (6 bases). Trimming pared 6 bases from V and 4 bases from J, leaving 13 bases between. The CDR3 length is 14 residues.

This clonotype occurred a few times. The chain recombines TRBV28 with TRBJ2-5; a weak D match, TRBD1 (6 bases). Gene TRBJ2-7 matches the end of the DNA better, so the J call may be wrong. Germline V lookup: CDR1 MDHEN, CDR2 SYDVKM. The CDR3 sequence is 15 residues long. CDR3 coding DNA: TGTGCCAGCAGTTTTCACGGGACACATATCTACGAGCAGTACTTC. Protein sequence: CASSFHGTHIYEQYF.

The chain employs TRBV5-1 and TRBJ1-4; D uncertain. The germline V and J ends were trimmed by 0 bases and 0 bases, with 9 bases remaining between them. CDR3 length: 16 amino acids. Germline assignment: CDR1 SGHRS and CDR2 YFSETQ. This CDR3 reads CASSLGVVPTNEKLFF. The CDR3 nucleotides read TGCGCCAGCAGCTTGGGTGTAGTCCCAACTAATGAAAAACTGTTTTTT. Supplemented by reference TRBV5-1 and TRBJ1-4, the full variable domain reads KAGVTQTPRYLIKTRGQQVTLSCSPISGHRSVSWYQQTPGQGLQFLFEYFSETQRNKGNFPGRFSGRQFSNSRSEMNVSTLELGDSALYLCASSLGVVPTNEKLFFGSGTQLSVL.

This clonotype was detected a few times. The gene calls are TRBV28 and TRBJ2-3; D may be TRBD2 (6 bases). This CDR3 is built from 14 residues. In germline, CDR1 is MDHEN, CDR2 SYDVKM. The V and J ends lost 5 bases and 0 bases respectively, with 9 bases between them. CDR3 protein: CASSTGLSTDTQYF. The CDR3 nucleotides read TGTGCCAGCAGTACGGGACTCAGCACAGATACGCAGTATTTT.

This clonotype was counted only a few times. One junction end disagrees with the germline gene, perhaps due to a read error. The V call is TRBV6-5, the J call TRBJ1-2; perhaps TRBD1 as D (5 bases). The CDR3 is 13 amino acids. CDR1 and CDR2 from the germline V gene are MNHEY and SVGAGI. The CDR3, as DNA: TGTGCCAGCAGTTACGACAGCAACTATGACTACACCTTC. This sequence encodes CASSYDSNYDYTF.

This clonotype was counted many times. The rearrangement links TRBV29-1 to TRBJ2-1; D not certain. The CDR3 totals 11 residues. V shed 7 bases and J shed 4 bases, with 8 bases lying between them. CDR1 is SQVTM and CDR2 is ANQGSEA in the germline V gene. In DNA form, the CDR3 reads TGCAGCGCCGACGGGTACAATGAGCAGTTCTTC. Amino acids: CSADGYNEQFF.

This CDR3 is CASSLVGGQGHGYTF. The CDR3, as DNA: TGTGCCAGCAGCTTAGTTGGGGGACAGGGACATGGCTACACCTTC. The chain is built from TRBV7-2 and TRBJ1-2; 9 positions match TRBD1. CDR3 length equals 15 residues. V lost 1 base and J lost 6; bases outside the gene matches: 6. In germline, CDR1 is SGHTA, CDR2 FQGNSA.

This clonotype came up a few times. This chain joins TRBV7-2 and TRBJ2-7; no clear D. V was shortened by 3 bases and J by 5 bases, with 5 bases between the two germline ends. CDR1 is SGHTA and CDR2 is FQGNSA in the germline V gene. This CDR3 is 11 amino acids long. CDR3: CASSFDNEQYF. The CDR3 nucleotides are TGTGCCAGCAGCTTCGACAACGAGCAGTACTTC.

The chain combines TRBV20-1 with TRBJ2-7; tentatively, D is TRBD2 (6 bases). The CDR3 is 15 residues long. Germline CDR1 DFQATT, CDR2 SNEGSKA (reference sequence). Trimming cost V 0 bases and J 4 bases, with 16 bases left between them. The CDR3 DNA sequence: TGCAGTGCTAGAGAAATGCGGGGCCTTGGGTACGAGCAGTACTTC. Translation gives CSAREMRGLGYEQYF.

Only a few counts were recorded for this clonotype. CDR3 nucleotide sequence: TGCAGTGCTAGGGGAGGACCTCCGGGGGGCAATCAGCCCCAGCATTTT. Translation: CSARGGPPGGNQPQHF. This rearrangement joins TRBV20-1 to TRBJ1-5, with D tentatively TRBD1 (5 bases). V was pared by 3 bases and J by 2 bases, with 17 bases between. Germline lookup yields CDR1 DFQATT and CDR2 SNEGSKA (reference sequence). CDR3 length: 16 amino acids.

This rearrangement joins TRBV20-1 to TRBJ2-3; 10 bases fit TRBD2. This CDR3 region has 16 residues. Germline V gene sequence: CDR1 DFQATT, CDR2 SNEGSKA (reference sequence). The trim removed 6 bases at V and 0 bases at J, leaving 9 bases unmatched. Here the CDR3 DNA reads TGCAGTGCGCATCAACCGGGACTAGCGAGCACAGATACGCAGTATTTT. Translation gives CSAHQPGLASTDTQYF.

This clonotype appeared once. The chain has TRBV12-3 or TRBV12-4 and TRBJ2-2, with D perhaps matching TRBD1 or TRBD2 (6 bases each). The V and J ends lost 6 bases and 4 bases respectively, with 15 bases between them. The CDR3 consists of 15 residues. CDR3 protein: CASRPEGGGTGELFF. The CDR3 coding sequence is TGTGCCAGCAGACCCGAGGGGGGCGGCACCGGGGAGCTGTTTTTT.

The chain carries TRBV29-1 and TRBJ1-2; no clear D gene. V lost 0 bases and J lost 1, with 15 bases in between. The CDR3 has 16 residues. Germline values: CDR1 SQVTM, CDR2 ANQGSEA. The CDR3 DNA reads TGCAGCGTTGAAGACTCCCCCTTCCTCCTTAACTATGGCTACACCTTC. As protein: CSVEDSPFLLNYGYTF.